This T cell receptor beta chain appears in the sequencing data of a study of blood T cell repertoires in COVID-19. The CDR3 sequence is 14 residues long. V dropped 6 bases and J dropped 5; count of bases not matched to a gene: 6. Germline CDR1 and CDR2: LGHDT and YNNKEL (reference sequence). The method was immunoSEQ multiplex PCR; TCRdb's version includes in-frame clones alone and lacks a portion of them. The sample carries around 150,000 clones, roughly 85% recorded once. In Seattle, patients joined the study during active infection and were tracked longitudinally. The chain couples TRBV3-1 (or the pseudogene TRBV3-2) to TRBJ2-2; 7 nucleotides match TRBD1. Sequencing was performed on peripheral blood. The TCR originated in a woman between 55 and 75 years old with COVID-19, enrolled during active disease. The CDR3 coding sequence is TGTGCCAGCAGAGGGGGCCCGAGAACCGGGGAGCTGTTTTTT. Encoded protein: CASRGGPRTGELFF.